This TCR beta chain came from a study of Ad26.COV2.S vaccination and SARS-CoV-2 variants. Notes on the study in general: Recipients of vaccine and of placebo showed similar breadth of their non-spike TCR repertoires.

Looked up from germline, CDR1 is MNHEY and CDR2 is SMNVEV (reference sequence). V was pared by 4 bases and J by 6 bases, with 6 bases of the junction left unmatched. The CDR3 extends over 15 amino acids. Worth noting for this clone: Its antigen is still unknown.

The treatment here: some 20 received Ad26.COV2.S at low or high dose, single or two shots; about 5 received placebo; per-sample allocation not given. Collection of the samples took place on day 63 after the first injection of vaccine or placebo. The shot given was an Ad26 vector that makes Wuhan-strain SARS-CoV-2 spike. Repertoires were generated with immunoSEQ multiplex PCR, while TCRdb's copy carries only in-frame clones and drops some. The sample includes 250,000 to 300,000 clones, more than 70% of them seen just once. The sequencing used peripheral blood, collected in a trial of Ad26.COV2.S vaccine versus placebo. This TCR was recovered from a person between 18 and 65 years old who received the Ad26.COV2.S COVID-19 vaccine or a placebo. The chain carries TRBV27 and TRBJ1-6; 7 nucleotides align to TRBD1. In nucleotides, the CDR3 is TGTGCCAGCAGTTCGGGACAGATTCGTAATTCACCCCTCCACTTT. It encodes CASSSGQIRNSPLHF.